This T cell receptor (beta chain) was sequenced during a study of cytomegalovirus exposure and HLA in healthy donors. The CDR3 is made up of 15 amino acids. Germline V gene sequence: CDR1 MNHEY, CDR2 SMNVEV (reference sequence). Trimming took 4 bases from V and 0 from J; bases not matched to a gene: 4. Primers: 60 Vbeta forward and 13 Jbeta reverse. Data came from immunoSEQ multiplex PCR; TCRdb stores just in-frame clones and leaves some out. The table lists around 130,000 clones, 75% of them singletons, with around 3.2% in the top ten. The receptor's source is a man under 40 in good health and CMV-seronegative. V and J are TRBV27 and TRBJ2-3, with 7 positions matching TRBD2. Input material: PBMCs. The CDR3 spells CASSWSGVSTDTQYF. Here the CDR3 DNA reads TGTGCCAGCAGTTGGAGCGGGGTGAGCACAGATACGCAGTATTTT.